A single T cell receptor (beta chain) is shown here with its context. Its target is unknown. The CDR3 is 14 residues long. With 7 bases removed from V and 5 bases from J, the gap between germline ends came to 18 bases. Germline V gene lookup returns CDR1 SQVTM and CDR2 ANQGSEA. These data originate in a study of cytomegalovirus exposure and HLA in healthy donors. The study's findings and limits: For most subjects, TCR beta sequences were reported to predict HLA-A and HLA-B alleles with accuracy.

In the PCR, 60 Vbeta and 13 Jbeta primers were used. Assay: immunoSEQ multiplex PCR; the TCRdb copy retains only in-frame clones and omits some. Of some 120,000 clones in the sample, less than 80% were seen once. The sequencing sample was made of PBMCs. The chain combines TRBV29-1 with TRBJ2-1; D perhaps matches TRBD2 (6 bases). This clonotype was obtained from a middle-aged woman in good health and CMV-seropositive. CDR3 loop: CSAAPQGGHNEQFF. CDR3 nucleotides: TGCAGCGCCGCTCCCCAGGGAGGACACAATGAGCAGTTCTTC.